A selection of T cell receptor beta chains follows, all from one sample in a study of Ad26.COV2.S vaccination and SARS-CoV-2 variants. Sequencing used immunoSEQ multiplex PCR; TCRdb keeps in-frame clones, though not all of them. The sample yields about 430,000 clones, 75% to 95% seen once. The material was peripheral blood, obtained in a trial of Ad26.COV2.S vaccine versus placebo. The receptor source for this set is a person aged 18 to 65 who received the Ad26.COV2.S COVID-19 vaccine or a placebo. Each CDR3 is given with its conserved first and last residue. Fields, in order: V gene, clone size, D gene, J gene, CDR3 DNA, CDR3 protein. The D gene is left open where the match is weak. For some rows the clone size is stated as once, few or many, or as a class when expanded; others skip it.

v_gene: TRBV5-1
abundance: NA
d_gene: NA
j_gene: TRBJ1-1
CDR3nt: TGCGCCAGCAGACTAGGGAACACTGAAGCTTTCTTT
CDR3aa: CASRLGNTEAFF

v_gene: TRBV20-1
abundance: NA
d_gene: NA
j_gene: TRBJ2-1
CDR3nt: TGCAGTGCTAGTCAGATGATCTCCTACAATGAGCAGTTCTTC
CDR3aa: CSASQMISYNEQFF

v_gene: TRBV19
abundance: once
d_gene: NA
j_gene: TRBJ2-3
CDR3nt: TGTGCCAGTAGTATCACGGGCTTGCTCACAGATACGCAGTATTTT
CDR3aa: CASSITGLLTDTQYF

v_gene: TRBV4-3
abundance: NA
d_gene: NA
j_gene: TRBJ2-1
CDR3nt: TGCGCCAGCAGCCAAGATCGGGCGATCACCTACAATGAGCAGTTCTTC
CDR3aa: CASSQDRAITYNEQFF

v_gene: TRBV11-2
abundance: NA
d_gene: NA
j_gene: TRBJ1-4
CDR3nt: TGTGCCAGCAGCTTAGCAGGGTATGAAAAACTGTTTTTT
CDR3aa: CASSLAGYEKLFF

v_gene: TRBV18
abundance: NA
d_gene: NA
j_gene: TRBJ2-5
CDR3nt: TGTGCCAGCTCACAAGAAGAGACCCAGTACTTC
CDR3aa: CASSQEETQYF

v_gene: TRBV7-9
abundance: NA
d_gene: TRBD1
j_gene: TRBJ1-1
CDR3nt: TGTGCCAGCAGCACACAGGGGGCCACTGAAGCTTTCTTT
CDR3aa: CASSTQGATEAFF

v_gene: TRBV27
abundance: once
d_gene: NA
j_gene: TRBJ2-7
CDR3nt: TGTGCCAGCAGTTTAACTATGTCCTACGAGCAGTACTTC
CDR3aa: CASSLTMSYEQYF

v_gene: TRBV18
abundance: NA
d_gene: NA
j_gene: TRBJ1-1
CDR3nt: TGTGCCAGCTCACCGGTAGCCGGGAACACTGAAGCTTTCTTT
CDR3aa: CASSPVAGNTEAFF

v_gene: TRBV5-1
abundance: once
d_gene: NA
j_gene: TRBJ1-2
CDR3nt: TGCGCCAGCAGCCAAGGGACACCAGCAAGCTATGGCTACACCTTC
CDR3aa: CASSQGTPASYGYTF

v_gene: TRBV15
abundance: once
d_gene: NA
j_gene: TRBJ2-1
CDR3nt: TGTGCCACCAGCAGAGGGTTCTACAATGAGCAGTTCTTC
CDR3aa: CATSRGFYNEQFF

v_gene: TRBV11-2
abundance: NA
d_gene: NA
j_gene: TRBJ2-7
CDR3nt: TGTGCCAGCAGCTTATTTCCTAGCAGACGCGGCGAGCAGTACTTC
CDR3aa: CASSLFPSRRGEQYF

v_gene: TRBV30
abundance: NA
d_gene: NA
j_gene: TRBJ1-5
CDR3nt: TGTGCCTGGAGTGTACGTCAATGGAATCAGCCCCAGCATTTT
CDR3aa: CAWSVRQWNQPQHF

v_gene: TRBV10-3
abundance: NA
d_gene: NA
j_gene: TRBJ2-7
CDR3nt: TGTGCCATCAGTGAGGGGCGGCGGGACGCCTACGAGCAGTACTTC
CDR3aa: CAISEGRRDAYEQYF

v_gene: TRBV2
abundance: NA
d_gene: NA
j_gene: TRBJ1-1
CDR3nt: TGTGCCAGCAGGGTGACAGTCTCTGGATTTGAAGCTTTCTTT
CDR3aa: CASRVTVSGFEAFF

v_gene: TRBV19
abundance: NA
d_gene: TRBD2
j_gene: TRBJ2-7
CDR3nt: TGTGCCAGTAGTCCGAGGACTAGCGGGCCAACCTACGAGCAGTACTTC
CDR3aa: CASSPRTSGPTYEQYF

v_gene: TRBV9
abundance: NA
d_gene: NA
j_gene: TRBJ2-1
CDR3nt: TGTGCCAGCAGCGTAGGTACCGGGTACTACAATGAGCAGTTCTTC
CDR3aa: CASSVGTGYYNEQFF

v_gene: TRBV7-2
abundance: NA
d_gene: NA
j_gene: TRBJ2-2
CDR3nt: TGTGCCAGCAGCTTTGGGGGGGAGCTGTTTTTT
CDR3aa: CASSFGGELFF

v_gene: TRBV7-8
abundance: NA
d_gene: TRBD1
j_gene: TRBJ1-4
CDR3nt: TGTGCCAGCAGCGAATACGCGGGACAGGGTAATGAAAAACTGTTTTTT
CDR3aa: CASSEYAGQGNEKLFF

v_gene: TRBV18
abundance: NA
d_gene: NA
j_gene: TRBJ2-7
CDR3nt: TGTGCCAGCTCACTTCAGAATCCGGACGAGCAGTACTTC
CDR3aa: CASSLQNPDEQYF

v_gene: TRBV5-4
abundance: NA
d_gene: TRBD2
j_gene: TRBJ2-5
CDR3nt: TGTGCCAGCAGCCTTAGGGTAGCGGGGATCCAAGAGACCCAGTACTTC
CDR3aa: CASSLRVAGIQETQYF

v_gene: TRBV7-2
abundance: NA
d_gene: TRBD2
j_gene: TRBJ2-1
CDR3nt: TGTGCCAGCAGCTTTTCTAGCGGGAGTGGTGAGCAGTTCTTC
CDR3aa: CASSFSSGSGEQFF

v_gene: TRBV10-3
abundance: once
d_gene: NA
j_gene: TRBJ1-1
CDR3nt: TGTGCCATCAGTGGTGCAAGTCTGGGTCGGGCTGAAGCTTTCTTT
CDR3aa: CAISGASLGRAEAFF

v_gene: TRBV19
abundance: NA
d_gene: NA
j_gene: TRBJ2-1
CDR3nt: TGTGCCAGTAGTATGAATGGACGAAACAATGAGCAGTTCTTC
CDR3aa: CASSMNGRNNEQFF

v_gene: TRBV7-2
abundance: NA
d_gene: NA
j_gene: TRBJ2-7
CDR3nt: TGTGCCAGCAGCTTCGACGGGTACGAGCAGTACTTC
CDR3aa: CASSFDGYEQYF

v_gene: TRBV27
abundance: NA
d_gene: TRBD2
j_gene: TRBJ2-7
CDR3nt: TGTGCCAGCAGTTTATCCTCGGGACTAGCCTACGAGCAGTACTTC
CDR3aa: CASSLSSGLAYEQYF

v_gene: TRBV2
abundance: NA
d_gene: NA
j_gene: TRBJ2-3
CDR3nt: TGTGCCAGCAGTGAGGTGCTACATACGCAGTATTTT
CDR3aa: CASSEVLHTQYF

v_gene: TRBV28
abundance: NA
d_gene: NA
j_gene: TRBJ1-1
CDR3nt: TGTGCCAGCAACTCCGGGGGAGATACTGAAGCTTTCTTT
CDR3aa: CASNSGGDTEAFF

v_gene: TRBV6-2/TRBV6-3
abundance: NA
d_gene: NA
j_gene: TRBJ2-7
CDR3nt: TGTGCCAGCAGTTACGGGGTTCTTTACGAGCAGTACTTC
CDR3aa: CASSYGVLYEQYF

v_gene: TRBV27
abundance: NA
d_gene: TRBD2
j_gene: TRBJ2-7
CDR3nt: TGTGCCAGCAGTCCCGGGGCTAGCGGGTCCTCCTACGAGCAGTACTTC
CDR3aa: CASSPGASGSSYEQYF

v_gene: TRBV9
abundance: once
d_gene: NA
j_gene: TRBJ1-1
CDR3nt: TGTGCCAGCAGCCCGGGGGACATGAACACTGAAGCTTTCTTT
CDR3aa: CASSPGDMNTEAFF

v_gene: TRBV4-3
abundance: NA
d_gene: NA
j_gene: TRBJ1-1
CDR3nt: TGCGCCAGCAGCCCCACCCCGGGGTGGAACACTGAAGCTTTCTTT
CDR3aa: CASSPTPGWNTEAFF

v_gene: TRBV24-1
abundance: few
d_gene: TRBD1
j_gene: TRBJ1-6
CDR3nt: TGTGCCACCACCGAGGGGACAGGGCCCGCGTCCCTCCACTTT
CDR3aa: CATTEGTGPASLHF

v_gene: TRBV7-2
abundance: NA
d_gene: NA
j_gene: TRBJ1-3
CDR3nt: TGTGCCAGCAGCTTAGGACCAACTGGAAACACCATATATTTT
CDR3aa: CASSLGPTGNTIYF

v_gene: TRBV18
abundance: NA
d_gene: NA
j_gene: TRBJ2-3
CDR3nt: TGTGCCAGCTCACCCACCGGGAGCGGCACAGATACGCAGTATTTT
CDR3aa: CASSPTGSGTDTQYF

v_gene: TRBV10-3
abundance: once
d_gene: TRBD2
j_gene: TRBJ2-1
CDR3nt: TGTGCCATCAGGGATAGCGGGAGAGGGTCCTACAATGAGCAGTTCTTC
CDR3aa: CAIRDSGRGSYNEQFF

v_gene: TRBV4-1
abundance: NA
d_gene: TRBD2
j_gene: TRBJ2-7
CDR3nt: TGCGCCAGCAGCAAAACGAGCGGGAGGTCCAACGAGCAGTACTTC
CDR3aa: CASSKTSGRSNEQYF

v_gene: TRBV7-9
abundance: NA
d_gene: TRBD2
j_gene: TRBJ2-5
CDR3nt: TGTGCCAGCAGCTTAGGTCGGGAGGGGTACCAAGAGACCCAGTACTTC
CDR3aa: CASSLGREGYQETQYF

v_gene: TRBV11-2
abundance: NA
d_gene: NA
j_gene: TRBJ2-3
CDR3nt: TGTGCCAGCAGCTCCAGGGCTGAGGGCACAGATACGCAGTATTTT
CDR3aa: CASSSRAEGTDTQYF

v_gene: TRBV27
abundance: few
d_gene: NA
j_gene: TRBJ2-1
CDR3nt: TGTGCCAGCAGTTTATCGGGGACCTACAATGAGCAGTTCTTC
CDR3aa: CASSLSGTYNEQFF

v_gene: TRBV19
abundance: NA
d_gene: TRBD2
j_gene: TRBJ2-1
CDR3nt: TGTGCCAGTATCCAAAACAGGACTAGCGGGAGATTGAGGTCCTACAATGAGCAGTTCTTC
CDR3aa: CASIQNRTSGRLRSYNEQFF